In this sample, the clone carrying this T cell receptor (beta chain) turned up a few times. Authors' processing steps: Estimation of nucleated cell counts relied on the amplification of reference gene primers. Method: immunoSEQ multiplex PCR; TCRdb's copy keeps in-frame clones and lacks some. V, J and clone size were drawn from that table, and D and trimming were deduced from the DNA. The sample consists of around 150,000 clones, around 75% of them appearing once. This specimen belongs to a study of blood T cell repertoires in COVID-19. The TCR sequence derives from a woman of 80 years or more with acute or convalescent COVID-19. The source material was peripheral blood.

The CDR3 spells CASSQEQGPYEQYF. DNA of the CDR3: TGTGCCAGCAGCCAAGAACAGGGGCCCTACGAGCAGTACTTC. The chain combines TRBV4-2 with TRBJ2-7, with TRBD1 identical over 7 bases. This CDR3 contains 14 residues. Germline values: CDR1 LGHNA, CDR2 YNFKEQ. Unmatched junction bases numbered 1, after V lost 0 bases and J lost 2 bases.